The clone carrying this TCR beta chain was detected a few times. This specimen comes from a study of human T cells and chemical hapten exposure. Library preparation tagged each individual cDNA molecule with a unique molecular identifier. MiXCR was run by TCRdb on the RACE reads, yielding one entry per CDR3 protein. This sample yields about 81,000 distinct CDR3 sequences, of which roughly 7.1% are seen a single time; about 1.4% belongs to the top ten. Time point noted: patch test 1, 2 weeks after DPC sensitization. Treatment: therapeutic diphenylcyclopropenone sensitization with weekly scalp DPC. From whole blood left unfractionated, total RNA was extracted. The sequence came from a woman in her 30s with alopecia areata. Some clones in this sample may be carry-over from other donors' samples. Sequenced here: whole blood, sampled in connection with sensitization to the hapten diphenylcyclopropenone (DPC).

CDR3 residues: CASSVGGTGTNSPLHF. As DNA, the CDR3 is TGTGCCAGCAGCGTAGGAGGGACAGGTACTAATTCACCCCTCCACTTT. The chain links TRBV9 to TRBJ1-6, with TRBD1 matching 8 bases. The CDR3 runs to 16 residues. Germline CDR1 SGDLS, CDR2 YYNGEE. After removal of 0 bases from V and 6 bases from J, the junction contained 5 bases not matched to a gene. Variable domain in full (rest from reference TRBV9 and TRBJ1-6): DSGVTQTPKHLITATGQRVTLRCSPRSGDLSVYWYQQSLDQGLQFLIQYYNGEERAKGNILERFSAQQFPDLHSELNLSSLELGDSALYFCASSVGGTGTNSPLHFGNGTRLTVT.